This T cell receptor (beta chain) was retrieved from a study of vaccination and CD4 T cells after COVID-19. In the case of this clonotype: Its antigen is unknown.

Treatment given: roughly ten-day PBMC culture with coronavirus spike peptide pools or control peptides (ViraFEST assay). The V gene end was trimmed by 5 bases and the J gene end by 2 bases; junction bases not matched to a gene: 7. There are 15 residues in the CDR3. Per the germline V gene, CDR1 is SGHTA and CDR2 is FQGNSA. The Oncomine TCR Beta short-read assay was applied to DNA of cultured CD4+ T cells. MiXCR was run by TCRdb on the PCR reads, yielding one entry per CDR3 protein. Among approximately 15,000 distinct CDR3 sequences listed, about 51% were seen once. The source material was CD4+ T cells from blood, cultured in vitro, sampled before SARS-CoV-2 vaccination. J is TRBJ1-2 and V is TRBV7-2, with TRBD1 matching 8 bases. This receptor was taken from a human donor who had recovered from COVID-19. CDR3 in amino acids: CASSPRTGQNYGYTF. The CDR3 DNA follows: TGTGCCAGCAGCCCTAGGACAGGGCAAAACTATGGCTACACCTTC. Full variable domain (rest looked up from reference TRBV7-2 and TRBJ1-2): GAGVSQSPSNKVTEKGKDVELRCDPISGHTALYWYRQSLGQGLEFLIYFQGNSAPDKSGLPSDRFSAERTGGSVSTLTIQRTQQEDSAVYLCASSPRTGQNYGYTFGSGTRLTVV.